This T cell receptor beta chain was identified in a study of cytomegalovirus exposure and HLA in healthy donors. Each donor was nominally healthy when sampled (though unrecorded immune exposures were likely). Points on this clone: What it binds is unknown.

Germline V gene lookup returns CDR1 MDHEN and CDR2 SYDVKM. V was pared by 5 bases and J by 4 bases, with 10 bases of the junction left unmatched. CDR3 length equals 16 residues. PCR employed 60 Vbeta and 13 Jbeta primers. The table came from immunoSEQ multiplex PCR; TCRdb's copy has only in-frame clones and leaves some out. The data show more than 200,000 clones, around 83% seen once. Study-level points and caveats: Most TCR beta V segments were productive about 87% or about 30% of the time in an earlier analysis. The authors enumerated 150 to 200 TCR beta chains as linked to cytomegalovirus.

Sequencing was done on a sample of PBMCs. This rearrangement joins TRBV28 to TRBJ1-5; 8 nucleotides line up with TRBD1. The source is a girl aged 5-17 years in good health and CMV-seronegative. CDR3 DNA: TGTGCCAGCAGTCTATCTGAACAGGGGGGGAATCAGCCCCAGCATTTT. This gives the protein CASSLSEQGGNQPQHF.